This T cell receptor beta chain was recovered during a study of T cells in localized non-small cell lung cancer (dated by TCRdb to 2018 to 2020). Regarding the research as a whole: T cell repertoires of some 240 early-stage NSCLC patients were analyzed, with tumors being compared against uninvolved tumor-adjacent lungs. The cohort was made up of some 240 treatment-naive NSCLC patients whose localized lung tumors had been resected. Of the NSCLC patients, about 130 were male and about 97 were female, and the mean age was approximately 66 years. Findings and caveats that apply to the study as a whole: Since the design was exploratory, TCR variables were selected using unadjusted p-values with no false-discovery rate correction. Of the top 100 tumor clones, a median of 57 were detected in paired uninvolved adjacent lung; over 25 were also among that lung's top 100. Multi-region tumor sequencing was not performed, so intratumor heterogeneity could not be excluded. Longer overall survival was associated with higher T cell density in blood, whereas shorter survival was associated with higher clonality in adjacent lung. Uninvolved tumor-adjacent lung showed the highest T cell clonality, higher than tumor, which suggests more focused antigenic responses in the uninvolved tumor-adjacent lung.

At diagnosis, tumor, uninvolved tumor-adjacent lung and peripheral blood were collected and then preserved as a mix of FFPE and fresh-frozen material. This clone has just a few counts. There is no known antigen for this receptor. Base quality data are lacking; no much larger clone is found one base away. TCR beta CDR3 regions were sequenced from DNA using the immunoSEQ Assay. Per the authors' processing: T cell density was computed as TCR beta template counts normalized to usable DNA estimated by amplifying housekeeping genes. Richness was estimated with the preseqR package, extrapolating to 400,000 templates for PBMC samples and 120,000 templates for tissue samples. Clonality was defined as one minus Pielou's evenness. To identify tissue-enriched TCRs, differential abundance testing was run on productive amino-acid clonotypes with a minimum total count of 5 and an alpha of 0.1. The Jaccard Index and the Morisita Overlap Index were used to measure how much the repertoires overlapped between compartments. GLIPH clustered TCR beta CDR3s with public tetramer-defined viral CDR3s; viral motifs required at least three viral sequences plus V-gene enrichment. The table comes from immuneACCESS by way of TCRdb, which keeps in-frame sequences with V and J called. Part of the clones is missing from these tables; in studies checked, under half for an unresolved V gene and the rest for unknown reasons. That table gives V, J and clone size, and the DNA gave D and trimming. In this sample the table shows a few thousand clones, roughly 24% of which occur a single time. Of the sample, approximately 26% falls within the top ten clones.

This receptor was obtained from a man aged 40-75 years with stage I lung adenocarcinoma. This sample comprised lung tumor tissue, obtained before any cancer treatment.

The CDR3 region: CASGGQGIGDTQYF. In nucleotide form, the sequence is TGTGCCAGTGGCGGACAGGGTATAGGAGATACGCAGTATTTT. The rearranged chain carries TRBV12-2 and TRBJ2-3; the tabulated D call, TRBD1, remains unverified against the DNA. TRBV12-2 is classified as a pseudogene. The CDR3 covers 14 residues, taking in both the cysteine and the phenylalanine. Just CDR3 DNA is preserved here, 42 bases in frame from base 1.